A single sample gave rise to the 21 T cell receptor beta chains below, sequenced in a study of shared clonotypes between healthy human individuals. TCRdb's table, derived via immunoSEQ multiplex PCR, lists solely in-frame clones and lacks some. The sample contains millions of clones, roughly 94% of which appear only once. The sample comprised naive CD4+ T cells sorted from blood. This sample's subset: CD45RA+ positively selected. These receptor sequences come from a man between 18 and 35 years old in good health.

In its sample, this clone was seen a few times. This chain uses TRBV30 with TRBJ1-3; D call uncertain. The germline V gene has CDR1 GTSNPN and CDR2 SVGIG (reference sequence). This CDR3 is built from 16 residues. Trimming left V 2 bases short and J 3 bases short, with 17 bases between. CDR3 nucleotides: TGTGCCTGGAGTCGTCCGACCTTGGCCTTTGGAAACACCATATATTTT. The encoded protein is CAWSRPTLAFGNTIYF.

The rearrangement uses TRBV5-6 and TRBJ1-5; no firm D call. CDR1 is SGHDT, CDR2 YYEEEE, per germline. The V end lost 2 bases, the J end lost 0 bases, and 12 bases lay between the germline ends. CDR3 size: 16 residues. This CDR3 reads CASSFRGAFSNQPQHF. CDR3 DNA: TGTGCCAGCAGCTTCCGGGGAGCTTTTAGCAATCAGCCCCAGCATTTT. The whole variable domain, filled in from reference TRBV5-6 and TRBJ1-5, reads DAGVTQSPTHLIKTRGQQVTLRCSPKSGHDTVSWYQQALGQGPQFIFQYYEEEERQRGNFPDRFSGHQFPNYSSELNVNALLLGDSALYLCASSFRGAFSNQPQHFGDGTRLSIL.

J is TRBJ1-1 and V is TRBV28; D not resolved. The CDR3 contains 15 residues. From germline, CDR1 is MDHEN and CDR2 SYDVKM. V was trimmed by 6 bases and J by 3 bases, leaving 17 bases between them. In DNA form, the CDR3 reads TGTGCCAGCAGCTCTCCTAGTGTCGGGGACACTGAAGCTTTCTTT. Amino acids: CASSSPSVGDTEAFF. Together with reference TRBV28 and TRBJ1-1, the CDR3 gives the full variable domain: DVKVTQSSRYLVKRTGEKVFLECVQDMDHENMFWYRQDPGLGLRLIYFSYDVKMKEKGDIPEGYSVSREKKERFSLILESASTNQTSMYLCASSSPSVGDTEAFFGQGTRLTVV.

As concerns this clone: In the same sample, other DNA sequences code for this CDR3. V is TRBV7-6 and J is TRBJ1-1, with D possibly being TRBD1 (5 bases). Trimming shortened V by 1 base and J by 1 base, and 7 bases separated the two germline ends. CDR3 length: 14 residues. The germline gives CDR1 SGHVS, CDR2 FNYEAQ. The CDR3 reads CASSLGQGNTEAFF. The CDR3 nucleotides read TGTGCCAGCAGCTTAGGCCAGGGGAACACTGAAGCTTTCTTT.

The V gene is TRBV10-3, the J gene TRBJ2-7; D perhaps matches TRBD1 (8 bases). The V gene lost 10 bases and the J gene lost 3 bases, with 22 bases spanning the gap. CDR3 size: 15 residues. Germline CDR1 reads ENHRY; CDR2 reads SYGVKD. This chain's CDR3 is CATQGAGESHYEQYF. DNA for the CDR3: TGTGCCACGCAGGGGGCGGGGGAGTCGCACTACGAGCAGTACTTC.

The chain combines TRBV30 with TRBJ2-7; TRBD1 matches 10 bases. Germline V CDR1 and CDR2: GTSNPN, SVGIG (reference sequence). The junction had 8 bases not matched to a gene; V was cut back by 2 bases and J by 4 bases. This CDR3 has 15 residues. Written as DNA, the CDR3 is TGTGCCTGGAGTATACGAGGGACAGGGGCGTACGAGCAGTACTTC. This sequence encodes CAWSIRGTGAYEQYF.

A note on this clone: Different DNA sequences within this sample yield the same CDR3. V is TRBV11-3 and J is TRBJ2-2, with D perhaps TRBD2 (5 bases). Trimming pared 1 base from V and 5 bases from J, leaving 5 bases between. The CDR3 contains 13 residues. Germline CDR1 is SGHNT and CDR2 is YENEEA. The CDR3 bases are TGTGCCAGCAGCTTAGGCGGGACCGGGGAGCTGTTTTTT. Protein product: CASSLGGTGELFF.

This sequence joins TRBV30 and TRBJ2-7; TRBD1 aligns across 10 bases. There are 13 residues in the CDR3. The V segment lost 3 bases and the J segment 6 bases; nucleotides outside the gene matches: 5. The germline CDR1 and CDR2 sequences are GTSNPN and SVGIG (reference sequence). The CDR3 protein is CAWRDRGIAEQYF. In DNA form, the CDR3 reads TGTGCCTGGAGGGACAGGGGGATTGCCGAGCAGTACTTC.

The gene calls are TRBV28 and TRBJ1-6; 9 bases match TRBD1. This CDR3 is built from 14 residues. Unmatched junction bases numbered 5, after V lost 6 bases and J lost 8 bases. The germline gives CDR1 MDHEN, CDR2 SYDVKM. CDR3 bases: TGTGCCAGCAGGTCCGGGACAGGGCATTCACCCCTCCACTTT. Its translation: CASRSGTGHSPLHF.

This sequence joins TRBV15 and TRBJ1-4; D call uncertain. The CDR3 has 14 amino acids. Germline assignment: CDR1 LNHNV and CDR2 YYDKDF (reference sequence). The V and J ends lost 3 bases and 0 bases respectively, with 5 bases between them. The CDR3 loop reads CATSRSTTNEKLFF. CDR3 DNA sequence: TGTGCCACCAGCAGGAGCACAACTAATGAAAAACTGTTTTTT. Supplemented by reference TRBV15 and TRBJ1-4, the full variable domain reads DAMVIQNPRYQVTQFGKPVTLSCSQTLNHNVMYWYQQKSSQAPKLLFHYYDKDFNNEADTPDNFQSRRPNTSFCFLDIRSPGLGDTAMYLCATSRSTTNEKLFFGSGTQLSVL.

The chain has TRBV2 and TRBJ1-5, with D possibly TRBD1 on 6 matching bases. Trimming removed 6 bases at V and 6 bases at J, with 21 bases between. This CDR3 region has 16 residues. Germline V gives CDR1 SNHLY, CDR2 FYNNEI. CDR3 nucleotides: TGTGCCAGCAGCCCCCGAAACAACAGGGTGACTCAGCCCCAGCATTTT. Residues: CASSPRNNRVTQPQHF.

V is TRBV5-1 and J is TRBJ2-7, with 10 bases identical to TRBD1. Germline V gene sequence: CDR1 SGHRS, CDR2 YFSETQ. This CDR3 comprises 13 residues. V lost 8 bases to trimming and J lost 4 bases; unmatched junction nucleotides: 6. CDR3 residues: CASFEGQGYEQYF. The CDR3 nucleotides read TGCGCCAGTTTTGAGGGACAGGGGTACGAGCAGTACTTC. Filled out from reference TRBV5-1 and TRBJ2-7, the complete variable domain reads KAGVTQTPRYLIKTRGQQVTLSCSPISGHRSVSWYQQTPGQGLQFLFEYFSETQRNKGNFPGRFSGRQFSNSRSEMNVSTLELGDSALYLCASFEGQGYEQYFGPGTRLTVT.

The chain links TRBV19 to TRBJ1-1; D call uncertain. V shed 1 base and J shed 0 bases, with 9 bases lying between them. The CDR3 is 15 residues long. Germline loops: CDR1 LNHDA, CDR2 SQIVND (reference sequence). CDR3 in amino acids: CASSIVGSMNTEAFF. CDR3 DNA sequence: TGTGCCAGTAGTATAGTCGGAAGCATGAACACTGAAGCTTTCTTT.

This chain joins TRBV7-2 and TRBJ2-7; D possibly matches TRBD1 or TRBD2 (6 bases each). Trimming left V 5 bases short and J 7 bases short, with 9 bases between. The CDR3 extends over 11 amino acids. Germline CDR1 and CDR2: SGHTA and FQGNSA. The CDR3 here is CASSAGTEQYF. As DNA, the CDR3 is TGTGCCAGCAGCGCGGGGACAGAGCAGTACTTC.

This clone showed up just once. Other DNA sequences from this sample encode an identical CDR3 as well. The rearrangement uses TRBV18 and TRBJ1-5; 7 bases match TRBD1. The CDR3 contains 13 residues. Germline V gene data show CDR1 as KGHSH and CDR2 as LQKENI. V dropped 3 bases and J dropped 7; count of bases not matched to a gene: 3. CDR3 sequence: CASSPTGNQPQHF. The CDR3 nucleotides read TGTGCCAGCTCACCGACAGGGAACCAGCCCCAGCATTTT.

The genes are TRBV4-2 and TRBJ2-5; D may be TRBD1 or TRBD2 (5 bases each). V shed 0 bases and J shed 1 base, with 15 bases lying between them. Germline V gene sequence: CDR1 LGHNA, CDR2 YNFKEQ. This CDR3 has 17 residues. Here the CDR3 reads CASSQDWDHNLQETQYF. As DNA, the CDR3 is TGTGCCAGCAGCCAAGATTGGGACCACAACCTCCAAGAGACCCAGTACTTC.

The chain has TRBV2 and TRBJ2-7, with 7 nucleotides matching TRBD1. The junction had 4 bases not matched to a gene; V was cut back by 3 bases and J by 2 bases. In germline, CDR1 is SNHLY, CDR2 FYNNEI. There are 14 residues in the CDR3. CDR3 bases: TGTGCCAGCAGTGATCACAGGGGAACCTACGAGCAGTACTTC. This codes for CASSDHRGTYEQYF. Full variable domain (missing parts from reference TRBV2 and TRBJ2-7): EPEVTQTPSHQVTQMGQEVILRCVPISNHLYFYWYRQILGQKVEFLVSFYNNEISEKSEIFDDQFSVERPDGSNFTLKIRSTKLEDSAMYFCASSDHRGTYEQYFGPGTRLTVT.

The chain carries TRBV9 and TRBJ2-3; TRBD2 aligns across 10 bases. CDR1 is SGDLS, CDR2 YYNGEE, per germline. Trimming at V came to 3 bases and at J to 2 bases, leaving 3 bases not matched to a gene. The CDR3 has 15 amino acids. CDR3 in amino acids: CASSEAGGYTDTQYF. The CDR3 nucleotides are TGTGCCAGCAGCGAAGCGGGAGGGTACACAGATACGCAGTATTTT.

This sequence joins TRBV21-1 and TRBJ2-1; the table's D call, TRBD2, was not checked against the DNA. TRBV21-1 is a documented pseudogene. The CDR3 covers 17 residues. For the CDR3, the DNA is TGTGCCAGCAGCATCGAGAGACTGAGCTACTTAAACAATGAGCAGTTCTTC. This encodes CASSIERLSYLNNEQFF.

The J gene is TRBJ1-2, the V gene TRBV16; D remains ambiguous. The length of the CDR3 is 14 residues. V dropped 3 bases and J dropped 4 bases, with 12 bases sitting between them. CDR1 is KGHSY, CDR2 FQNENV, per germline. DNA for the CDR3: TGTGCCAGCAGCCATCAATCTTCGCCCTATGGCTACACCTTC. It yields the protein CASSHQSSPYGYTF.

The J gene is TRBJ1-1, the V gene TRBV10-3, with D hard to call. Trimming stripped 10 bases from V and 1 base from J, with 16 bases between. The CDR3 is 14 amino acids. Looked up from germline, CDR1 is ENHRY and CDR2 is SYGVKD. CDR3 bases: TGTGCCACCACATCCGAGACTGCGAACACTGAAGCTTTCTTT. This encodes CATTSETANTEAFF.